One T cell receptor beta chain is described in this entry. Its antigen is not known. Trimming took 0 bases from V and 6 from J, leaving 14 bases between them. In germline, CDR1 is SGHKS, CDR2 YYEKEE (reference sequence). The CDR3 contains 15 residues. A J-beta primer mix and a sample-barcoded 5' primer were used in a second PCR of about 6 to 12 cycles. TCRdb reprocessed the 5' RACE reads with MiXCR, giving one entry per CDR3 protein. The sample carries 1.8 million or so distinct CDR3 sequences, about 39% recorded once. These data originate in a study of blood T cells in healthy people across ages. Researchers isolated at least 7 million PBMCs per sample. Overall study results and limits: The long-lived group displayed more naive CD4+ cells, plus higher diversity, than the aged donors did.

The chain uses TRBV5-5 and TRBJ2-3; no clear D gene. The TCR was taken from a human donor in good health. The source material was blood. CDR3 sequence (DNA): TGTGCCAGCAGCTTGGGGACCGAGTTGTTGGATACGCAGTATTTT. As protein: CASSLGTELLDTQYF.